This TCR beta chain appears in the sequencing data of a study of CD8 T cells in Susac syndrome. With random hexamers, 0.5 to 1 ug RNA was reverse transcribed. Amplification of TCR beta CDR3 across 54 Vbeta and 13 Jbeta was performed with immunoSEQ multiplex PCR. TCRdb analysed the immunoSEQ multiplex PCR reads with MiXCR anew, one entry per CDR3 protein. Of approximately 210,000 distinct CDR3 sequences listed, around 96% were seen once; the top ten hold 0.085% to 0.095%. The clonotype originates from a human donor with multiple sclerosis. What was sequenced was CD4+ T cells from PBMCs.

CDR3 loop: CASSWGTGQGYGYTF. The CDR3 DNA reads as TGTGCCAGCAGTTGGGGGACCGGACAGGGATATGGCTACACCTTC. The chain has TRBV12-3 or TRBV12-4 and TRBJ1-2; 8 bases fit TRBD1. With 4 bases clipped from V and 5 bases from J, the junction kept 9 bases outside the gene matches. The CDR3 consists of 15 residues.